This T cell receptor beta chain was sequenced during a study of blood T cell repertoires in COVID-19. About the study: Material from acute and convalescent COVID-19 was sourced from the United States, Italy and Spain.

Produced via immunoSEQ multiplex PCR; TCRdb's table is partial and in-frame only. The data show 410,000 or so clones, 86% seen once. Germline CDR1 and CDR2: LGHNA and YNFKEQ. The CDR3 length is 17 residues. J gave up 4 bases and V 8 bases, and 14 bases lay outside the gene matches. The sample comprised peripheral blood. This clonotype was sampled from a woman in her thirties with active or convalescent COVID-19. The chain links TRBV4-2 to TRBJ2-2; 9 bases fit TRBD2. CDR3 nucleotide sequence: TGTGCCAGCGGACTTTCAAGTCTAGCGGGACCCACCGGGGAGCTGTTTTTT. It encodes CASGLSSLAGPTGELFF.